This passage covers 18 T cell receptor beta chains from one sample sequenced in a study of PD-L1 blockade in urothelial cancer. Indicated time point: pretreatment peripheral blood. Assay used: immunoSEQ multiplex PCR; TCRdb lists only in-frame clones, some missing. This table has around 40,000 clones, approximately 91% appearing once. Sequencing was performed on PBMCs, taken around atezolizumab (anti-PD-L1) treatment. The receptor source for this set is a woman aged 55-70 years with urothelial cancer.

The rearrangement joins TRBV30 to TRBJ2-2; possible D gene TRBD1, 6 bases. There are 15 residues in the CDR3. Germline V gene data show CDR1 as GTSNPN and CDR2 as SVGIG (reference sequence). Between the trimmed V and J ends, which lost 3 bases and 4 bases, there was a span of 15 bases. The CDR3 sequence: CAWRERGTSTGELFF. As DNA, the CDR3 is TGTGCCTGGAGGGAGAGGGGGACGAGCACCGGGGAGCTGTTTTTT. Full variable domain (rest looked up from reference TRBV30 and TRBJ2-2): SQTIHQWPATLVQPVGSPLSLECTVEGTSNPNLYWYRQAAGRGLQLLFYSVGIGQISSEVPQNLSASRPQDRQFILSSKKLLLSDSGFYLCAWRERGTSTGELFFGEGSRLTVL.

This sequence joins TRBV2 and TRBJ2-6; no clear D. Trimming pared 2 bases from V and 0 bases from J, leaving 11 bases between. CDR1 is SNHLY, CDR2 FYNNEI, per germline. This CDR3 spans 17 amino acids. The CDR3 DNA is TGTGCCAGCAGTGAACTTGGCAGGTCCTCTGGGGCCAACGTCCTGACTTTC. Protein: CASSELGRSSGANVLTF.

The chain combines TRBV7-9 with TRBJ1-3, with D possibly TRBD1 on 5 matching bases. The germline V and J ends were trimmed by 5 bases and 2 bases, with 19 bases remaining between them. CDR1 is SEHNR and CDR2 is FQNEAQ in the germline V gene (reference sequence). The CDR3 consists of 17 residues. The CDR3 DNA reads TGTGCCAGCAGCCGACTCTTAGGGCAGGGCGCTGGAAACACCATATATTTT. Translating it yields CASSRLLGQGAGNTIYF.

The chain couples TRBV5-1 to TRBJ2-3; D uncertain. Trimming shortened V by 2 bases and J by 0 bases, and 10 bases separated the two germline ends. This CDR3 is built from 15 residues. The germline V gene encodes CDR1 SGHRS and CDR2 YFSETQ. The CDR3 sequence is CASSLDQISTDTQYF. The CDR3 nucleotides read TGCGCCAGCAGCTTAGATCAGATTAGCACAGATACGCAGTATTTT.

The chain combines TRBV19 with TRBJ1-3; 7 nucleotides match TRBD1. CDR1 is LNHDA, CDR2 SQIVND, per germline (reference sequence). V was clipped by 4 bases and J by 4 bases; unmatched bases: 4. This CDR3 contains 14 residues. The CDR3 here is CASSTTGKGNTIYF. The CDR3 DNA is TGTGCCAGTAGTACGACAGGGAAAGGAAACACCATATATTTT.

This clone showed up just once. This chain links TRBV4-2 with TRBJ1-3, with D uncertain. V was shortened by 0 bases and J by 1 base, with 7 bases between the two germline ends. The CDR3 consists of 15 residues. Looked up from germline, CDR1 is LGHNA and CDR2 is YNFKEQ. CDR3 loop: CASSQERYSGNTIYF. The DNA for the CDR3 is TGTGCCAGCAGCCAAGAGAGGTATTCTGGAAACACCATATATTTT.

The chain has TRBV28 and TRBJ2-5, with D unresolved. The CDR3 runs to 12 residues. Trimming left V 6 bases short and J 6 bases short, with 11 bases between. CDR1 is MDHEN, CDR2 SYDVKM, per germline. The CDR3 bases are TGTGCCAGCAGAGCTTTACAGCAGACCCAGTACTTC. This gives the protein CASRALQQTQYF.

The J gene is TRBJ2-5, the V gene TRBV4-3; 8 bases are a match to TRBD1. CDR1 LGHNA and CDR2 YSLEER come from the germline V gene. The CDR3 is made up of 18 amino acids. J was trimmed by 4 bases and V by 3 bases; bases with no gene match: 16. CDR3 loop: CASSQGILQGAGGETQYF. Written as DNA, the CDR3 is TGCGCCAGCAGCCAGGGAATTCTCCAGGGGGCAGGTGGAGAGACCCAGTACTTC.

CDR3: CASSPTGGGGNTIYF. CDR3 nucleotide sequence: TGTGCCAGCAGTCCTACAGGGGGCGGAGGAAACACCATATATTTT. The V call is TRBV27, the J call TRBJ1-3; 9 bases agree with TRBD1. J gave up 4 bases and V 5 bases, and 6 bases lay outside the gene matches. The CDR3 is made up of 15 amino acids. In germline, CDR1 is MNHEY, CDR2 SMNVEV (reference sequence).

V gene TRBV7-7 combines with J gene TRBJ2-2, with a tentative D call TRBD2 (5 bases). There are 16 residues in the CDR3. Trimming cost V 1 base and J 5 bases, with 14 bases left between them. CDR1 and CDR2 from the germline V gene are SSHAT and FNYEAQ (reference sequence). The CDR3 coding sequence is TGTGCCAGCAGCTTAGGAGGATCTCCGGGGACCGGGGAGCTGTTTTTT. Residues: CASSLGGSPGTGELFF.

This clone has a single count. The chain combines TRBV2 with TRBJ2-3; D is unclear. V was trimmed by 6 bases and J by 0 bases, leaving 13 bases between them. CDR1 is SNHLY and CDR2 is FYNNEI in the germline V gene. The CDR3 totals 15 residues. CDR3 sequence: CASSPTVLSTDTQYF. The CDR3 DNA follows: TGTGCCAGCAGCCCCACAGTTCTTAGCACAGATACGCAGTATTTT.

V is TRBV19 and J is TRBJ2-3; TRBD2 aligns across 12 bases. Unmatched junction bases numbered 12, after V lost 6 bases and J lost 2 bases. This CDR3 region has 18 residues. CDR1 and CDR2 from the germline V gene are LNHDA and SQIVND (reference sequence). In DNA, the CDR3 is TGTGCCAGTAGACCCATTATCGGGACTAGCGGGTTCACAGATACGCAGTATTTT. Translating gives CASRPIIGTSGFTDTQYF.

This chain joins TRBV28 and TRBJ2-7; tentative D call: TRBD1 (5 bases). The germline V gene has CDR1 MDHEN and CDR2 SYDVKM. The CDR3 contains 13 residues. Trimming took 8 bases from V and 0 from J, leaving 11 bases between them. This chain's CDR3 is CASGAVSSYEQYF. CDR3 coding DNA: TGTGCCAGCGGGGCTGTCTCCTCCTACGAGCAGTACTTC.

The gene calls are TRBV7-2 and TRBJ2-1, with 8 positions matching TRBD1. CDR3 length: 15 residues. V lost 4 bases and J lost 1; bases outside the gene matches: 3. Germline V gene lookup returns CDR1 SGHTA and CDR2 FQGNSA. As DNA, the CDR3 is TGTGCCAGCAGCTCAGACAGGGGTTCCTACAATGAGCAGTTCTTC. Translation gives CASSSDRGSYNEQFF.

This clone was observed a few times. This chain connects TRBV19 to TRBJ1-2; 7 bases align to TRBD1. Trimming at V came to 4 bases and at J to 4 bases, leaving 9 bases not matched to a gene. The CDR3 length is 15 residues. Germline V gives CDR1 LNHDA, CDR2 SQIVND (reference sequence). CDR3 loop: CASSTGQDRGYGYTF. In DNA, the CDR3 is TGTGCCAGTAGTACCGGACAGGATCGTGGCTATGGCTACACCTTC.

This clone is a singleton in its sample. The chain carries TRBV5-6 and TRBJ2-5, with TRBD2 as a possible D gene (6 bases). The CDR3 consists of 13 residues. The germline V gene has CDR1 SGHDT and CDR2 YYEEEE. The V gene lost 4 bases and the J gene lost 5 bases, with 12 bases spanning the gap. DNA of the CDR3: TGTGCCAGCAGCCCCGGGGGTGGCGAGACCCAGTACTTC. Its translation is CASSPGGGETQYF.

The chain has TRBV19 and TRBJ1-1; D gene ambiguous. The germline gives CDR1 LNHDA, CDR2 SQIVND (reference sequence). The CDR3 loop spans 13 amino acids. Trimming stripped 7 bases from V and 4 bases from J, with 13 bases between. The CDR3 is CASKFGWATEAFF. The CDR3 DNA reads TGTGCCAGTAAATTTGGATGGGCCACTGAAGCTTTCTTT. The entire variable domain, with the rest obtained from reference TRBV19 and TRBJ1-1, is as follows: DGGITQSPKYLFRKEGQNVTLSCEQNLNHDAMYWYRQDPGQGLRLIYYSQIVNDFQKGDIAEGYSVSREKKESFPLTVTSAQKNPTAFYLCASKFGWATEAFFGQGTRLTVV.

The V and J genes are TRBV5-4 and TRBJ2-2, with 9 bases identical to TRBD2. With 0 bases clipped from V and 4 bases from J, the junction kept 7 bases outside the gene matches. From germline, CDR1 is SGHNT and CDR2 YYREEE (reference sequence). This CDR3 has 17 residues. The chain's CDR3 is CASSLGGLAGRTGELFF. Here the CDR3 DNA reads TGTGCCAGCAGCTTGGGGGGGCTAGCGGGGCGCACCGGGGAGCTGTTTTTT.